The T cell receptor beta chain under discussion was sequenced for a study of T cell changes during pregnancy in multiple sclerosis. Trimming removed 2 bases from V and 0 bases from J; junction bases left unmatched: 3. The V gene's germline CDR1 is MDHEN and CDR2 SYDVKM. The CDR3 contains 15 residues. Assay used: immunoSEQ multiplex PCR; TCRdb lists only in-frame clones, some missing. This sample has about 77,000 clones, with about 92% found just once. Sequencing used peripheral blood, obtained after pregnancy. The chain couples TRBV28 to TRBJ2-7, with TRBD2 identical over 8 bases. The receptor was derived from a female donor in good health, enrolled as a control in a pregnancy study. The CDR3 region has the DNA TGTGCCAGCAGTTTAAGGCGGGAGGTCTCCTACGAGCAGTACTTC. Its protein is CASSLRREVSYEQYF.